Listed below are T cell receptor beta chains from one sample, sequenced in a study of T-cell memory formation after mild COVID-19. TCRdb re-called the 5' RACE reads through MiXCR, storing one row per CDR3 protein. The sample yields a few hundred thousand distinct CDR3 sequences, 27% seen once. Sequencing input: PBMCs or a T cell subset sorted from them (not recorded which). Source of these receptors: an adult woman who had mild COVID-19 (a few samples of this study predate the infection). Cell type and time point are not known. CDR3s include the opening cysteine and the closing phenylalanine or tryptophan. Fields, in order: V gene, J gene, CDR3 length, clone size, D gene, CDR3 DNA, CDR3 protein. The D gene is left open where the match is weak. Clone size is stated in some rows and not others, as once, few, many or a class when expanded.

v_call: TRBV7-9; j_call: TRBJ2-5; cdr3_length: 15; clone_size: NA; d_call: NA; cdr3_nt: TGTGCCAGCAGCTTTGGGGACGGAACGCGAGAGACCCAGTACTTC; cdr3_aa: CASSFGDGTRETQYF
v_call: TRBV19; j_call: TRBJ2-7; cdr3_length: 14; clone_size: NA; d_call: NA; cdr3_nt: TGTGCCAGTAGCGCAGGGGCGACTCTCTACGAGCAGTACTTC; cdr3_aa: CASSAGATLYEQYF
v_call: TRBV7-2; j_call: TRBJ1-1; cdr3_length: 14; clone_size: NA; d_call: NA; cdr3_nt: TGTGCCAGCAGCAGAGTCGCTATGAACACTGAAGCTTTCTTT; cdr3_aa: CASSRVAMNTEAFF
v_call: TRBV25-1; j_call: TRBJ1-1; cdr3_length: 13; clone_size: few; d_call: NA; cdr3_nt: TGTGCCAGCAGTGAGGCGGCAGATTTAAAAGCTTTCTTT; cdr3_aa: CASSEAADLKAFF
v_call: TRBV20-1; j_call: TRBJ2-7; cdr3_length: 15; clone_size: NA; d_call: TRBD1; cdr3_nt: TGCAGTGCTAGTAGGGGACAGGGTAGGTCCTACGAGCAGTACTTC; cdr3_aa: CSASRGQGRSYEQYF
v_call: TRBV11-2; j_call: TRBJ2-5; cdr3_length: 14; clone_size: NA; d_call: NA; cdr3_nt: TGTGCCAGCAGCTTAGTAGGCACTCCGGAGACCCAGTACTTC; cdr3_aa: CASSLVGTPETQYF
v_call: TRBV5-1; j_call: TRBJ1-6; cdr3_length: 16; clone_size: NA; d_call: NA; cdr3_nt: TGCGCCAGCAGCTTGGCAGGGCCCTCCTATAATTCACCCCTCCACTTT; cdr3_aa: CASSLAGPSYNSPLHF
v_call: TRBV19; j_call: TRBJ1-1; cdr3_length: 14; clone_size: NA; d_call: NA; cdr3_nt: TGTGCCAGTAGTATCGGGTGGGGAAGCACTGAAGCTTTCTTT; cdr3_aa: CASSIGWGSTEAFF
v_call: TRBV28; j_call: TRBJ2-1; cdr3_length: 15; clone_size: NA; d_call: TRBD2; cdr3_nt: TGTGCCAGCAGCTCTCCCGCGGGAGGGCGGAATGAGCAGTTCTTC; cdr3_aa: CASSSPAGGRNEQFF
v_call: TRBV12-3/TRBV12-4; j_call: TRBJ1-2; cdr3_length: 14; clone_size: NA; d_call: TRBD1; cdr3_nt: TGTGCCAGCAGTTCGACAGGGGCCGTGGAAGGCTACACCTTC; cdr3_aa: CASSSTGAVEGYTF
v_call: TRBV5-1; j_call: TRBJ2-2; cdr3_length: 15; clone_size: NA; d_call: NA; cdr3_nt: TGCGCCAGCAGCTTGGGCGACGCGAACACCGGGGAGCTGTTTTTT; cdr3_aa: CASSLGDANTGELFF
v_call: TRBV13; j_call: TRBJ2-1; cdr3_length: 14; clone_size: NA; d_call: TRBD2; cdr3_nt: TGTGCCAGCAGCCCTCTAGCGGGGGGGCAAAAGCAGTTCTTC; cdr3_aa: CASSPLAGGQKQFF
v_call: TRBV13; j_call: TRBJ1-2; cdr3_length: 10; clone_size: NA; d_call: NA; cdr3_nt: TGTGCCAGCAGAGGAGGTGGCTACACCTTC; cdr3_aa: CASRGGGYTF
v_call: TRBV24-1; j_call: TRBJ2-1; cdr3_length: 20; clone_size: many; d_call: TRBD1; cdr3_nt: TGTGCCACCAGATCCTCGGGACAGGGGACTACTATCCGTCGTTACAATGAGCAGTTCTTC; cdr3_aa: CATRSSGQGTTIRRYNEQFF
v_call: TRBV5-1; j_call: TRBJ2-7; cdr3_length: 14; clone_size: NA; d_call: TRBD1; cdr3_nt: TGCGCCAGCAGCTTGGGGACAGGGTATTACGAGCAGTACTTC; cdr3_aa: CASSLGTGYYEQYF
v_call: TRBV11-2; j_call: TRBJ2-1; cdr3_length: 15; clone_size: NA; d_call: TRBD2; cdr3_nt: TGTGCCAGCAGCTCCGGGGGGAGGTCCTACAATGAGCAGTTCTTC; cdr3_aa: CASSSGGRSYNEQFF
v_call: TRBV30; j_call: TRBJ2-5; cdr3_length: 17; clone_size: NA; d_call: NA; cdr3_nt: TGTGCCTGGAGTGTACTGAGGTCGGGCAGGACCCAAGAGACCCAGTACTTC; cdr3_aa: CAWSVLRSGRTQETQYF
v_call: TRBV20-1; j_call: TRBJ2-1; cdr3_length: 12; clone_size: NA; d_call: NA; cdr3_nt: TGCAGTGCTCCGGGACTTTCTAATGAGCAGTTCTTC; cdr3_aa: CSAPGLSNEQFF
v_call: TRBV30; j_call: TRBJ2-5; cdr3_length: 12; clone_size: NA; d_call: NA; cdr3_nt: TGTGCCTGGAGTGTTCAACGGGAGACCCAGTACTTC; cdr3_aa: CAWSVQRETQYF
v_call: TRBV2; j_call: TRBJ2-7; cdr3_length: 16; clone_size: NA; d_call: NA; cdr3_nt: TGTGCCAGCAGTGAACTTGGTACAGGGACCTTCTACGAGCAGTACTTC; cdr3_aa: CASSELGTGTFYEQYF
v_call: TRBV10-3; j_call: TRBJ2-7; cdr3_length: 14; clone_size: NA; d_call: NA; cdr3_nt: TGTGCCATCAAGGATCGGGACGGGTCCTACGAGCAGTACTTC; cdr3_aa: CAIKDRDGSYEQYF
v_call: TRBV15; j_call: TRBJ2-5; cdr3_length: 16; clone_size: NA; d_call: TRBD2; cdr3_nt: TGTGCCACCAGCAGAGGCGGGACTAGCGGAGGGGTGACCCAGTACTTC; cdr3_aa: CATSRGGTSGGVTQYF
v_call: TRBV12-3/TRBV12-4; j_call: TRBJ1-5; cdr3_length: 15; clone_size: few; d_call: TRBD1; cdr3_nt: TGTGCCAGCAGCCAGACAGGGCAGCACAATCAGCCCCAGCATTTT; cdr3_aa: CASSQTGQHNQPQHF
v_call: TRBV9; j_call: TRBJ2-2; cdr3_length: 14; clone_size: NA; d_call: NA; cdr3_nt: TGTGCCAGCAGCAGACAGAGGAACACCGGGGAGCTGTTTTTT; cdr3_aa: CASSRQRNTGELFF
v_call: TRBV7-9; j_call: TRBJ1-1; cdr3_length: 14; clone_size: NA; d_call: NA; cdr3_nt: TGTGCCAGCAGCTTAGGACAGGTTAACACTGAAGCTTTCTTT; cdr3_aa: CASSLGQVNTEAFF
v_call: TRBV3-1; j_call: TRBJ2-1; cdr3_length: 15; clone_size: few; d_call: TRBD1; cdr3_nt: TGTGCCAGCAGCCCCCAATCAGGGGGCTGGAATGAGCAGTTCTTC; cdr3_aa: CASSPQSGGWNEQFF